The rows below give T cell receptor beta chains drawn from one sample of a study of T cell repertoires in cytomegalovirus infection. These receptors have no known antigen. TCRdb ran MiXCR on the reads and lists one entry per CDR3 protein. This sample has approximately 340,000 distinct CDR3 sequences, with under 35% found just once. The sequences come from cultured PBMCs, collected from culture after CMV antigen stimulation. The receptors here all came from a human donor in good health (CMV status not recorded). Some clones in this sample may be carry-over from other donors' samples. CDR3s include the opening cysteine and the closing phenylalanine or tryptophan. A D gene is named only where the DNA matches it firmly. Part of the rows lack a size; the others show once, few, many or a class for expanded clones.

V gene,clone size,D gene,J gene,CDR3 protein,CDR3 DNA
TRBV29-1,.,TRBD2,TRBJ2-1,CSLRLAGAYNEQFF,TGCAGCCTTAGACTAGCGGGTGCCTACAATGAGCAGTTCTTC
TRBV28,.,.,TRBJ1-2,CATLTDTPYGYTF,TGTGCCACCTTGACGGACACCCCCTATGGCTACACCTTC
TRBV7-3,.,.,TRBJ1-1,CASSLSRGWQNTEAFF,TGTGCCAGCAGCTTAAGTCGAGGCTGGCAGAACACTGAAGCTTTCTTT
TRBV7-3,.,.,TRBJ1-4,CASSLTGQGEKLFF,TGTGCCAGCAGCTTAACGGGACAAGGTGAAAAACTGTTTTTT
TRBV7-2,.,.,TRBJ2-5,CASSLGVVMRSETQYF,TGTGCCAGCAGCTTAGGGGTGGTCATGAGGTCAGAGACCCAGTACTTC
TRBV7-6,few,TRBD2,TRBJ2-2,CASTRAGNGTGELFF,TGTGCCAGCACCAGAGCGGGAAACGGAACCGGGGAGCTGTTTTTT
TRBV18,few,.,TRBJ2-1,CASSPQQGDDNEQFF,TGTGCCAGCTCACCACAACAGGGTGACGACAATGAGCAGTTCTTC
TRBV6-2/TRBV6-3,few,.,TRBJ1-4,CASSYQMTRASNEKLFF,TGTGCCAGCAGTTACCAGATGACCCGTGCCTCGAATGAAAAACTGTTTTTT
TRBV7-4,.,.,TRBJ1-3,CASSLGGPSGNTIYF,TGTGCCAGCAGCTTAGGGGGACCCTCTGGAAACACCATATATTTT
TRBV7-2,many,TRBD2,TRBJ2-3,CASSLGLAGNTDTQYF,TGTGCCAGCAGCTTAGGGCTAGCGGGGAACACAGATACGCAGTATTTT
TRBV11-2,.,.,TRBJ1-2,CASSGGRNGYGYTF,TGTGCCAGCAGCGGGGGTAGGAATGGCTATGGCTACACCTTC
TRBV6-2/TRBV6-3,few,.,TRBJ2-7,CASSYGRYYEQYF,TGTGCCAGCAGTTATGGGCGGTACTACGAGCAGTACTTC
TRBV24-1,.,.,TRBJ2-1,CATSDADHNEQFF,TGTGCCACCAGTGATGCCGACCACAATGAGCAGTTCTTC
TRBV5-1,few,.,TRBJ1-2,CASSLSRDNYGYTF,TGCGCCAGCAGCTTGTCCCGGGACAACTATGGCTACACCTTC
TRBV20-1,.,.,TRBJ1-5,CSARDAVYSERNQPQHF,TGCAGTGCTAGAGATGCGGTCTATTCAGAGCGCAATCAGCCCCAGCATTTT
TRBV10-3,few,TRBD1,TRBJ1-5,CAIRETGGPDQPQHF,TGTGCCATCAGGGAGACAGGGGGCCCCGATCAGCCCCAGCATTTT
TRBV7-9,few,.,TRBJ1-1,CASKAGAGTEAFF,TGTGCCAGCAAGGCAGGGGCTGGGACTGAAGCTTTCTTT
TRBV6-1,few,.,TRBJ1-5,CASSSRDQEPQHF,TGTGCCAGCAGCTCCAGGGATCAGGAGCCCCAGCATTTT
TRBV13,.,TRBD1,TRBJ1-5,CASSHPGQGPHLNQPQHF,TGTGCCAGCAGCCATCCGGGACAGGGCCCTCACCTTAATCAGCCCCAGCATTTT
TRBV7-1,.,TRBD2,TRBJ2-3,CASSANGREMTDTQYF,TGTGCCAGCAGCGCCAACGGGCGGGAGATGACAGATACGCAGTATTTT
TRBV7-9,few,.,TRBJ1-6,CASSLAADPNSPLHF,TGTGCCAGCAGCTTAGCGGCAGACCCTAATTCACCCCTCCACTTT
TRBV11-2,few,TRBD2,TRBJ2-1,CASSTSAYYEQFF,TGTGCCAGCTCGACTAGCGCCTACTATGAGCAGTTCTTC
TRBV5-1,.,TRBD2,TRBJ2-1,CASSPRPGGSEQFF,TGCGCCAGCAGCCCTCGCCCCGGGGGGAGTGAGCAGTTCTTC
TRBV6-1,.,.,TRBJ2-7,CASSRSTGLNEQYF,TGTGCCAGCAGCAGATCCACAGGGTTGAACGAGCAGTACTTC
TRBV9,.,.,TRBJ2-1,CASSSAFGGNEQFF,TGTGCCAGCAGCTCCGCTTTTGGGGGCAATGAGCAGTTCTTC
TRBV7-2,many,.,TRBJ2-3,CASRKTPNVGGRSDTQYF,TGTGCCAGCAGAAAAACCCCTAACGTGGGAGGCCGGTCAGATACGCAGTATTTT
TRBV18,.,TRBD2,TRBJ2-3,CASSGTSGGPTDTQYF,TGTGCCAGCTCCGGGACTAGCGGGGGGCCCACAGATACGCAGTATTTT
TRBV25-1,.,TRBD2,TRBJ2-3,CASSYGGGVTDTQYF,TGTGCCAGCAGTTACGGCGGGGGGGTCACAGATACGCAGTATTTT
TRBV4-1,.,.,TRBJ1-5,CASSQEWGTYNQPQHF,TGCGCCAGCAGCCAAGAGTGGGGGACCTACAATCAGCCCCAGCATTTT
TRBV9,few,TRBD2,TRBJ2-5,CASSGWTSGYQETQYF,TGTGCCAGCAGCGGTTGGACTAGCGGATACCAAGAGACCCAGTACTTC
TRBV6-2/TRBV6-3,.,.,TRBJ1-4,CASSEERGGEKLFF,TGTGCCAGCAGTGAAGAAAGAGGGGGGGAAAAACTGTTTTTT
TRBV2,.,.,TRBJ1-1,CASRLNLGGDTEAFF,TGTGCCAGCAGGCTTAATTTAGGGGGAGACACTGAAGCTTTCTTT
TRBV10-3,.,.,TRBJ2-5,CATAGSWAQYF,TGTGCCACCGCCGGTTCGTGGGCCCAGTACTTC
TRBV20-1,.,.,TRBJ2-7,CSASPIGSSYEQYF,TGCAGTGCTTCTCCAATAGGCAGCTCCTACGAGCAGTACTTC
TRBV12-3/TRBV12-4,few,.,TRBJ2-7,CASSLRDSSYEQYF,TGTGCCAGCAGTTTAAGGGATAGTTCCTACGAGCAGTACTTC
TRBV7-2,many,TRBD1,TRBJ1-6,CASSLDPTGRNSPLHF,TGTGCCAGCAGCTTAGACCCGACAGGGAGGAATTCACCCCTCCACTTT
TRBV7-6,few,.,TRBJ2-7,CASSTDSDEQYF,TGTGCCAGCAGCACAGACAGTGACGAGCAGTACTTC
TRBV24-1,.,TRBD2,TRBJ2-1,CATSDPGLAGYNEQFF,TGTGCCACCAGTGACCCTGGACTAGCGGGGTACAATGAGCAGTTCTTC
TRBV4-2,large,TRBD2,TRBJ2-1,CASSQDSSSGGNNEQFF,TGTGCCAGCAGCCAAGATTCCTCTAGCGGGGGAAACAATGAGCAGTTCTTC
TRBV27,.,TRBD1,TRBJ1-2,CASSLGTGVDYTF,TGTGCCAGCAGTTTGGGGACAGGGGTGGACTACACCTTC
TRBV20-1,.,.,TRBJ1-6,CSAGSGNSPLHF,TGCAGTGCGGGGAGCGGTAATTCACCCCTCCACTTT
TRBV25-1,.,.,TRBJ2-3,CASSDRAGQSTDTQYF,TGTGCCAGCAGTGACAGAGCAGGACAAAGCACAGATACGCAGTATTTT
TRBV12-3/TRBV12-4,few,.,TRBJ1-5,CASSPGTGTINQPQHF,TGTGCCAGCAGTCCCGGGACGGGTACAATAAATCAGCCCCAGCATTTT
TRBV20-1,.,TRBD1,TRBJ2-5,CSAEDRGWGETQYF,TGCAGTGCCGAAGACAGGGGCTGGGGAGAGACCCAGTACTTC
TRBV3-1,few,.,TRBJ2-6,CASSHKVSGANVLTF,TGTGCCAGCAGCCATAAAGTCTCTGGGGCCAACGTCCTGACTTTC
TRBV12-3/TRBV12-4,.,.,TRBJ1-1,CASRPRFLGTEAFF,TGTGCCAGCAGGCCCAGGTTCTTGGGCACTGAAGCTTTCTTT
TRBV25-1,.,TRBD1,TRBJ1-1,CASSGQGQAFF,TGTGCCAGCAGTGGACAGGGTCAAGCTTTCTTT
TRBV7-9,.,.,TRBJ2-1,CASGRGVRSYNEQFF,TGTGCCAGCGGCAGGGGCGTGAGGTCCTACAATGAGCAGTTCTTC
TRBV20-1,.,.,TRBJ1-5,CSARDGGGTQPQHF,TGCAGTGCTAGAGATGGGGGAGGGACTCAGCCCCAGCATTTT